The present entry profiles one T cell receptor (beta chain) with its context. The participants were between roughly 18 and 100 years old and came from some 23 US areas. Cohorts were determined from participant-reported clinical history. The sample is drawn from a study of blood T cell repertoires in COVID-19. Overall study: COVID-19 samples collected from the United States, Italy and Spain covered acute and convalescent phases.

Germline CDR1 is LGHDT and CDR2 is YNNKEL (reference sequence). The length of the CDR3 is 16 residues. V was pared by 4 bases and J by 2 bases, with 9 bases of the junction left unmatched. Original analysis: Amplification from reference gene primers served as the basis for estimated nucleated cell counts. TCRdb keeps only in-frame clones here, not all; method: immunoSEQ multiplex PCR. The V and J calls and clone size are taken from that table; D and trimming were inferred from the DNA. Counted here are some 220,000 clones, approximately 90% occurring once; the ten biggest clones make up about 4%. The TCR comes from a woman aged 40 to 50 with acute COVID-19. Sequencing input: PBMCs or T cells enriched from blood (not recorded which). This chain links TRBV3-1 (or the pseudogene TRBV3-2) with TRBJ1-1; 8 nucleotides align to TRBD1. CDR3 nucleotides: TGTGCCAGCAGCCCGGACAGGGCTCTAGGAAACACTGAAGCTTTCTTT. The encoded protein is CASSPDRALGNTEAFF.